What follows are 15 T cell receptor beta chains derived from one specimen sequenced in a study of T cell clones after liver transplantation. Using immunoSEQ multiplex PCR, the repertoire was profiled, and TCRdb retains in-frame clones only, with some absent. This sample has 45,000 to 55,000 clones, with roughly 84% found just once. The sequences come from CD4+ T cells from blood, collected before liver transplant. These receptors all come from a human donor who received a liver transplant.

CDR3 protein: CASAPGLARLNEQFF. The CDR3 DNA sequence: TGTGCCAGCGCACCGGGACTAGCTCGTCTCAATGAGCAGTTCTTC. This chain uses TRBV9 with TRBJ2-1; 9 bases match TRBD2. This CDR3 is built from 15 residues. Germline lookup yields CDR1 SGDLS and CDR2 YYNGEE. V lost 7 bases, J lost 6 bases, and 11 bases stayed unmatched.

This chain uses TRBV27 with TRBJ2-2; 7 bases are shared with TRBD1. The V segment lost 5 bases and the J segment 2 bases; nucleotides outside the gene matches: 2. The CDR3 length is 14 residues. Germline V gene lookup returns CDR1 MNHEY and CDR2 SMNVEV (reference sequence). For the CDR3, the DNA is TGTGCCAGCAGTAGGGACAGAAACACCGGGGAGCTGTTTTTT. This codes for CASSRDRNTGELFF.

J is TRBJ2-4 and V is TRBV11-2; D possibly uses TRBD1 or TRBD2 (5 bases each). CDR1 and CDR2 from the germline V gene are SGHAT and FQNNGV. V lost 5 bases, J lost 9 bases, and 14 bases lay in between. This CDR3 spans 13 amino acids. In DNA form, the CDR3 reads TGTGCCAGCAGCCGGGACCATCGTGTCATTCAGTACTTC. It specifies CASSRDHRVIQYF.

This chain connects TRBV7-2 to TRBJ1-1; weak D call: TRBD1 (5 bases). There are 14 residues in the CDR3. The V end was cut by 5 bases, the J end by 1 base, with 11 bases between. In germline, CDR1 is SGHTA, CDR2 FQGNSA. In nucleotides, the CDR3 is TGTGCCAGCAGCCCGAGACAGTCGAACACTGAAGCTTTCTTT. Protein product: CASSPRQSNTEAFF.

This clone was observed a few times. This rearrangement joins TRBV4-1 to TRBJ2-2; 13 nucleotides align to TRBD2. Trimming removed 4 bases from V and 7 bases from J; junction bases left unmatched: 9. Germline-derived CDR1 and CDR2 are MGHRA and YSYEKL. The CDR3 has 17 residues. CDR3: CASSRTGTSGIGGELFF. As DNA, the CDR3 is TGCGCCAGCAGCCGGACCGGGACTAGCGGGATTGGCGGGGAGCTGTTTTTT.

The V call is TRBV7-2, the J call TRBJ2-2, with D perhaps matching TRBD2 (5 bases). The CDR3 has 13 residues. V lost 3 bases, J lost 8 bases, and 10 bases lay in between. From germline, CDR1 is SGHTA and CDR2 FQGNSA. The CDR3 DNA follows: TGTGCCAGCAGCTTTAGCGTGTCGGGGGAGCTGTTTTTT. This encodes CASSFSVSGELFF.

This chain uses TRBV2 with TRBJ2-3, with D possibly matching TRBD1 (5 bases). The germline V and J ends were trimmed by 7 bases and 0 bases, with 11 bases remaining between them. The CDR3 totals 14 residues. In germline, CDR1 is SNHLY, CDR2 FYNNEI. The CDR3 reads CASNGHKSTDTQYF. In DNA form, the CDR3 reads TGTGCCAGCAACGGACATAAAAGCACAGATACGCAGTATTTT.

This chain links TRBV28 with TRBJ1-4; no clear D gene. This CDR3 region has 13 residues. V lost 8 bases and J lost 5, with 12 bases in between. CDR1 and CDR2 from the germline V gene are MDHEN and SYDVKM. CDR3 amino acids: CASLRTVNEKLFF. CDR3 DNA: TGTGCCAGCCTTCGGACGGTGAATGAAAAACTGTTTTTT.

CDR3 in DNA: TGTGCCAGCAGTGAGCAGGGGGCAGATGGCTACACCTTC. As protein: CASSEQGADGYTF. The chain links TRBV6-5 to TRBJ1-2; 8 bases match TRBD1. The CDR3 runs to 13 residues. V lost 5 bases and J lost 6; bases outside the gene matches: 5. Germline V gene data show CDR1 as MNHEY and CDR2 as SVGAGI.

The chain recombines TRBV25-1 with TRBJ1-1; D is undetermined. The CDR3 extends over 13 amino acids. The germline V gene has CDR1 MGHDK and CDR2 SYGVNS. V lost 7 bases, J lost 4 bases, and 13 bases lay in between. The CDR3 region has the DNA TGTGCCAGCACCCGTGGGGTGGGCACTGAAGCTTTCTTT. Its protein is CASTRGVGTEAFF.

This chain uses TRBV6-6 with TRBJ2-7; D tentatively fits TRBD1 or TRBD2 (5 bases each). This CDR3 has 13 amino acids. V was pared by 8 bases and J by 2 bases, with 13 bases between. In germline, CDR1 is MNHNY, CDR2 SVGAGI (reference sequence). In DNA, the CDR3 is TGTGCCAGCGAGGGGCGGTGGCCCTACGAGCAGTACTTC. Its protein is CASEGRWPYEQYF.

This chain uses TRBV5-1 with TRBJ2-7, with D possibly TRBD1 on 6 matching bases. The CDR3 contains 14 residues. Germline assignment: CDR1 SGHRS and CDR2 YFSETQ. Deletions cut 4 bases from V and 6 bases from J, with 17 bases between. CDR3 region: CASSPTDRLLEQYF. The CDR3 DNA reads as TGCGCCAGCAGCCCGACAGACAGGCTCCTCGAGCAGTACTTC.

The chain joins TRBV7-2 to TRBJ2-2; possibly TRBD2 for D (6 bases). Per germline, CDR1 SGHTA and CDR2 FQGNSA. The CDR3 length is 16 residues. The germline V and J ends were trimmed by 5 bases and 7 bases, with 20 bases remaining between them. The CDR3 DNA reads TGTGCCAGCAGCGACCTGGGACTCTTGGGAGGCGGGGAGCTGTTTTTT. Encoded protein: CASSDLGLLGGGELFF. The full variable domain, its missing parts supplied by reference TRBV7-2 and TRBJ2-2, is GAGVSQSPSNKVTEKGKDVELRCDPISGHTALYWYRQSLGQGLEFLIYFQGNSAPDKSGLPSDRFSAERTGGSVSTLTIQRTQQEDSAVYLCASSDLGLLGGGELFFGEGSRLTVL.

V is TRBV11-1 and J is TRBJ2-1; D is undetermined. V was pared by 3 bases and J by 0 bases, with 12 bases between. This CDR3 region has 16 residues. Looked up from germline, CDR1 is SGHAT and CDR2 is FQDESV (reference sequence). The CDR3 DNA sequence: TGTGCCAGCAGCTTTGAAAGTAGTTCCTCCTACAATGAGCAGTTCTTC. Its protein is CASSFESSSSYNEQFF.

The rearrangement uses TRBV19 and TRBJ2-5; D unresolved. The CDR3 spans 11 residues. Trimming left V 4 bases short and J 4 bases short, with 4 bases between. Germline assignment: CDR1 LNHDA and CDR2 SQIVND (reference sequence). The CDR3 DNA sequence: TGTGCCAGTAGTAGGGGAGAGACCCAGTACTTC. It yields the protein CASSRGETQYF. The variable domain in full, with the rest retrieved from reference TRBV19 and TRBJ2-5, is DGGITQSPKYLFRKEGQNVTLSCEQNLNHDAMYWYRQDPGQGLRLIYYSQIVNDFQKGDIAEGYSVSREKKESFPLTVTSAQKNPTAFYLCASSRGETQYFGPGTRLLVL.